In this sample, the clone carrying this TCR beta chain turned up many times. Its matching antigen is unknown. The data were obtained in a study of T cell repertoires in cytomegalovirus infection. Each CDR3 protein gets one entry after TCRdb re-called the reads with MiXCR. The sample has hundreds of thousands of distinct CDR3 sequences; around 29% are singletons. Whole-study results and caveats: Of the TCR beta families, the public ones yielded a cumulative frequency that identified carriers of CMV plus the relevant HLA.

CDR3 length equals 17 residues. The V gene lost 6 bases and the J gene lost 5 bases, with 25 bases spanning the gap. The gene calls are TRBV12-3 or TRBV12-4 and TRBJ2-5; D possibly corresponds to TRBD1 (6 bases). The clonotype was recovered from a human donor in good health (CMV status not recorded). Some clones in this sample may be carry-over from other donors' samples. Sequenced material: cultured CD8+ T cells from PBMCs, taken from culture after CMV antigen stimulation. The CDR3 reads CASSPHQGPFLEETQYF. The CDR3 DNA is TGTGCCAGCAGCCCCCACCAGGGGCCATTTCTTGAGGAGACCCAGTACTTC.